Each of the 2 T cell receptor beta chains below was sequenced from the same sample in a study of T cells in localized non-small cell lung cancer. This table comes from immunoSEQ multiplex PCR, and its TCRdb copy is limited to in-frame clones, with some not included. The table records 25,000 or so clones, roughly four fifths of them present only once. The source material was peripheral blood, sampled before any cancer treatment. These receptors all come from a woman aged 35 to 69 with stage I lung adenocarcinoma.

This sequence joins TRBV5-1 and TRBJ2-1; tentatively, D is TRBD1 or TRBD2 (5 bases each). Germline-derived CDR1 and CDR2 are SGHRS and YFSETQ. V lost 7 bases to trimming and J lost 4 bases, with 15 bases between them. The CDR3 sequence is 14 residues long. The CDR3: CASAPWDGYNEQFF. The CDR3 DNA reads TGCGCCAGCGCCCCCTGGGACGGTTACAATGAGCAGTTCTTC.

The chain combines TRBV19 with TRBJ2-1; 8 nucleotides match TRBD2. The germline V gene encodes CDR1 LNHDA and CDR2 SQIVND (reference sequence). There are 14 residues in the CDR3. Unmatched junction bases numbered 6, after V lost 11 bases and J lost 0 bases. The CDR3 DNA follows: TGTGCCGCAGCCGGGGGGGTCTCCTACAATGAGCAGTTCTTC. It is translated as CAAAGGVSYNEQFF.